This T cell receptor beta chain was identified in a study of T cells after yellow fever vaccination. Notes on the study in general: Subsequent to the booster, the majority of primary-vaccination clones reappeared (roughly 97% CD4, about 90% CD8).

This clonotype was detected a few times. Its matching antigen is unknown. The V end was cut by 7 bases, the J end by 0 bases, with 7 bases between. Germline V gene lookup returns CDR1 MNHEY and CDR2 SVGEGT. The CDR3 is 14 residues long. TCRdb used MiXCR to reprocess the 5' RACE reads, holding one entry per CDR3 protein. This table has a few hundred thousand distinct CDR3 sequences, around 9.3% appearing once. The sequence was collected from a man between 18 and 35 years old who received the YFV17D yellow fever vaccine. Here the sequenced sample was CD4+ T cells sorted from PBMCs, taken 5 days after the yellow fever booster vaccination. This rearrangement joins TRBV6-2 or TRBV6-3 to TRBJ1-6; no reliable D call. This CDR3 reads CASKRSSYNSPLHF. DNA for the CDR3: TGTGCCAGCAAAAGGAGCTCCTATAATTCACCCCTCCACTTT.